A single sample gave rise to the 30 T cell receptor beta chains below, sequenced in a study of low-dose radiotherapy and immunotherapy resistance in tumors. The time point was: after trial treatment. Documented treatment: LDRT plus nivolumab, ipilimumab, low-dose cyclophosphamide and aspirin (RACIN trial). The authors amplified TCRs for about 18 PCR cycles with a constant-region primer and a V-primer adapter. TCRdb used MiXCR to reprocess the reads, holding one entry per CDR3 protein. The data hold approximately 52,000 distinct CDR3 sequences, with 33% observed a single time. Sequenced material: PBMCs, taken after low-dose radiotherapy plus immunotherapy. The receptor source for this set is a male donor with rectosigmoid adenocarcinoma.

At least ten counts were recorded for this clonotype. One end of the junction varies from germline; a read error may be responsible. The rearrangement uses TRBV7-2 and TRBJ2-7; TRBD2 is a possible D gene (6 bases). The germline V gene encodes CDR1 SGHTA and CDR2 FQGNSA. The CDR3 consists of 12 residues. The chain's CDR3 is CASTAWGEKAHF. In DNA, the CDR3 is TGTGCCAGCACCGCCTGGGGGGAAAAAGCGCACTTC.

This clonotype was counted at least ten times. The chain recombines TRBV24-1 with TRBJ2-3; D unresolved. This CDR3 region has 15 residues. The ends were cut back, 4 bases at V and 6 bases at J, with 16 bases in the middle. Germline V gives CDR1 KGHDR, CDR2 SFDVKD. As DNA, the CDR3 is TGTGCCACCAGTGACGACGAGAGACGCGCTGATACGCAGTATTTT. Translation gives CATSDDERRADTQYF.

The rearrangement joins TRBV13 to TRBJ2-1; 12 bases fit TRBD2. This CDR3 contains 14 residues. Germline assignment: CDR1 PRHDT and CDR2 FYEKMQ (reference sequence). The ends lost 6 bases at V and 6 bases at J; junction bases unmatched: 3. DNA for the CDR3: TGTGCCAGCAGTTGGACTAGCGGGATCAATGAGCAGTTCTTC. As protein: CASSWTSGINEQFF.

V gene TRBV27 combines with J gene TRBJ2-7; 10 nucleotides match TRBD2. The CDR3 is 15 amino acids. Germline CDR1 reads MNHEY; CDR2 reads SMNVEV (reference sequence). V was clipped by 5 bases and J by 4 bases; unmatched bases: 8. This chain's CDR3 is CASSAIAGGAYEQYF. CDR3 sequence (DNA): TGTGCCAGCAGTGCAATAGCGGGAGGAGCGTACGAGCAGTACTTC.

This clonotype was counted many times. The CDR3, as DNA: TGTGCCATCAGTGAGTCCGGGGCCCCTAGATTCCACGAGCAGTACTTC. It translates to CAISESGAPRFHEQYF. The chain uses TRBV10-3 and TRBJ2-7, with D tentatively TRBD1 or TRBD2 (5 bases each). CDR1 is ENHRY, CDR2 SYGVKD, per germline. CDR3 length: 16 residues. The V and J ends lost 0 bases and 5 bases respectively, with 17 bases between them.

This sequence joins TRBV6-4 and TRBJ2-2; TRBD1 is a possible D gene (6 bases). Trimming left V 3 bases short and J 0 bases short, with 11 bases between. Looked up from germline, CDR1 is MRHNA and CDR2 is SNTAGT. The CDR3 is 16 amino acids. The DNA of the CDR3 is TGTGCCAGCAGTGAACAGGGACACCCGAACACCGGGGAGCTGTTTTTT. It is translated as CASSEQGHPNTGELFF.

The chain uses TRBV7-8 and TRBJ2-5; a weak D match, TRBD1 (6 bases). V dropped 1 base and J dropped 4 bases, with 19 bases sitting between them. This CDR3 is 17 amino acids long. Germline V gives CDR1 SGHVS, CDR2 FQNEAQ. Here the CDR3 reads CASSLVVAGELAETQYF. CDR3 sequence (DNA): TGTGCCAGCAGCTTAGTCGTGGCAGGGGAGCTCGCAGAGACCCAGTACTTC.

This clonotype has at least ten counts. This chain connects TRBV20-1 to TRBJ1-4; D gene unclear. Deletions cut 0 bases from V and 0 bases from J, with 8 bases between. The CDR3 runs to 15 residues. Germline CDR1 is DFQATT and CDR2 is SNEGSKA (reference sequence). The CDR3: CSARDIKATNEKLFF. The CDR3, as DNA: TGCAGTGCTAGAGATATAAAGGCAACTAATGAAAAACTGTTTTTT.

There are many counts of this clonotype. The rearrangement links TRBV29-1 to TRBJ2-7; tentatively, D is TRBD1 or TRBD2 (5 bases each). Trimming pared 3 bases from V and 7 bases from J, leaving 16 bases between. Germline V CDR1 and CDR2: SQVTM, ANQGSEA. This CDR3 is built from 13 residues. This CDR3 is CSVDLGDGPEQYF. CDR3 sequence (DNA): TGCAGCGTTGACCTGGGGGACGGGCCGGAGCAGTACTTC.

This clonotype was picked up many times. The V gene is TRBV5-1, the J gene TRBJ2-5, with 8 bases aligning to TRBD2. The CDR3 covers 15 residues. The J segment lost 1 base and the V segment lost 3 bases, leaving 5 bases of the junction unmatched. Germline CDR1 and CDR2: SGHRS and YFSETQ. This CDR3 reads CASSSYSGIQETQYF. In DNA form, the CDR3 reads TGCGCCAGCAGCTCTTATAGCGGGATCCAAGAGACCCAGTACTTC.

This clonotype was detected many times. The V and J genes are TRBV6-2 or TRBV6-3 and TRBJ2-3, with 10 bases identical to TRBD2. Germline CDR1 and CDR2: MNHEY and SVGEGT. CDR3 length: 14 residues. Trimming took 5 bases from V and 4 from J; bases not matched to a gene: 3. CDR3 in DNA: TGTGCCAGCAGTATTGGGACTAGCGCAGATACGCAGTATTTT. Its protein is CASSIGTSADTQYF.

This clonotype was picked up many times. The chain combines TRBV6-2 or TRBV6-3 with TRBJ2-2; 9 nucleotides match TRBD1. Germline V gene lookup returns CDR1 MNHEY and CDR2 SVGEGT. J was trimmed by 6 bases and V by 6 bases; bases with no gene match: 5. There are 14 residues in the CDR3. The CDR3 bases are TGTGCCAGCAGCCCGACAGGGGGTCCCGGGGAGCTGTTTTTT. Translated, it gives CASSPTGGPGELFF.

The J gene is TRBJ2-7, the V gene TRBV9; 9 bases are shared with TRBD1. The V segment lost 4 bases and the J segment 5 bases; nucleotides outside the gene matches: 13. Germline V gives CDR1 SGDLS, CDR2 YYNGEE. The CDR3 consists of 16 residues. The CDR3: CASSPTVGTGIHEQYF. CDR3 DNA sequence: TGTGCCAGCAGCCCCACCGTTGGGACAGGGATCCACGAGCAGTACTTC. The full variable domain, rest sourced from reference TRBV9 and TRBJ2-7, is DSGVTQTPKHLITATGQRVTLRCSPRSGDLSVYWYQQSLDQGLQFLIQYYNGEERAKGNILERFSAQQFPDLHSELNLSSLELGDSALYFCASSPTVGTGIHEQYFGPGTRLTVT.

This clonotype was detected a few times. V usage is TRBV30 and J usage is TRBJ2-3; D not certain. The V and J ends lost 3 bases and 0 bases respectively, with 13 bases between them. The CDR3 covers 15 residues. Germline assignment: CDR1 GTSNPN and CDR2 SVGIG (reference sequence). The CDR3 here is CAWREMLDSTDTQYF. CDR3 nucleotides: TGTGCCTGGAGGGAGATGCTAGATAGCACAGATACGCAGTATTTT.

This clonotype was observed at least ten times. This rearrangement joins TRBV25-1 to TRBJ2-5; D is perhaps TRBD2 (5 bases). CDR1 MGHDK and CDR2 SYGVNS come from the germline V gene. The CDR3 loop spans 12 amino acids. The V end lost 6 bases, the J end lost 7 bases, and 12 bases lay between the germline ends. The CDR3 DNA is TGTGCCAGCAGAGGCGGGTTCCGGACCCAGTACTTC. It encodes CASRGGFRTQYF.

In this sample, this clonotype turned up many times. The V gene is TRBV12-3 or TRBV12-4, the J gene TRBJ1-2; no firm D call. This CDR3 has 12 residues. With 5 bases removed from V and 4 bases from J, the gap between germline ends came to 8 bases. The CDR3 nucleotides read TGTGCCAGCAGTGGCCGGGCCTATGGCTACACCTTC. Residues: CASSGRAYGYTF.

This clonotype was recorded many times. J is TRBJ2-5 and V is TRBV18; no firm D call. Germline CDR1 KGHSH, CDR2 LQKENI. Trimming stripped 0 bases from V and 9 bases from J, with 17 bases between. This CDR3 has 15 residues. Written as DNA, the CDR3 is TGTGCCAGCTCACCACCGGCTACGGGTCGGGTGGCCCAGTACTTC. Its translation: CASSPPATGRVAQYF. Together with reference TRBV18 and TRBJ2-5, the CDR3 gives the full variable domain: NAGVMQNPRHLVRRRGQEARLRCSPMKGHSHVYWYRQLPEEGLKFMVYLQKENIIDESGMPKERFSAEFPKEGPSILRIQQVVRGDSAAYFCASSPPATGRVAQYFGPGTRLLVL.

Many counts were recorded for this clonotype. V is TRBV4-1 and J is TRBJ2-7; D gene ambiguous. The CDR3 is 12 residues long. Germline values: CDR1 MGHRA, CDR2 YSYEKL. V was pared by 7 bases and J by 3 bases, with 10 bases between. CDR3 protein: CASKGIGYEQYF. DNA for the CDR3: TGCGCCAGCAAAGGAATCGGCTACGAGCAGTACTTC.

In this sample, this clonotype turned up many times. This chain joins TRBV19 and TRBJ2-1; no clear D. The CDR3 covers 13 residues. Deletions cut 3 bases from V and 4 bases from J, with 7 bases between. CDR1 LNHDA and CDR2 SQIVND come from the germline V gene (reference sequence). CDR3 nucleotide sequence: TGTGCCAGTAGTATTAAACTGTACAATGAGCAGTTCTTC. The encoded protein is CASSIKLYNEQFF.

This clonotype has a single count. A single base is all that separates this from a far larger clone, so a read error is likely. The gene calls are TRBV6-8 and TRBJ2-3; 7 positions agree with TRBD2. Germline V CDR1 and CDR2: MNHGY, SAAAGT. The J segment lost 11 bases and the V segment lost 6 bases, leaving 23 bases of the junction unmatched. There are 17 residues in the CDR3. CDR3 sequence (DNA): TGTGCCAGCAGCCGCCCGAAGAGCGGGGCCCCCCAGAGCAGGCAGTATTTT. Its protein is CASSRPKSGAPQSRQYF.

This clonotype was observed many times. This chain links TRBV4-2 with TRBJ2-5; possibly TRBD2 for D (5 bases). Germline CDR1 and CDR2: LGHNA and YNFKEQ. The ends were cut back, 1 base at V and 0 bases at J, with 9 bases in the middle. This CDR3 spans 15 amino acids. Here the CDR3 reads CASSQVGEDQETQYF. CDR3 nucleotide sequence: TGTGCCAGCAGCCAAGTGGGAGAGGACCAAGAGACCCAGTACTTC.

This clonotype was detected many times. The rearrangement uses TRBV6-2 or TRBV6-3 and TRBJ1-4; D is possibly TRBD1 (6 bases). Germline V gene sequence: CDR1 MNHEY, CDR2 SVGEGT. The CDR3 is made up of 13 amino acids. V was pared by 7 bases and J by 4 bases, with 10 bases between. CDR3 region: CASTGQINEKLFF. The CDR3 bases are TGTGCCAGCACCGGACAGATTAATGAAAAACTGTTTTTT.

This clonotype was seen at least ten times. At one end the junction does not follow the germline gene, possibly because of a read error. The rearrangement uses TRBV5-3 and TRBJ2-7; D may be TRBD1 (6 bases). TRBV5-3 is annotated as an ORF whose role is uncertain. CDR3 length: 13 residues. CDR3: CASSLGTLYEQYF. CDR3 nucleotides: TGTGCCAGCAGCTTAGGGACACTGTACGAGCAGTACTTC.

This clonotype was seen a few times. The CDR3 protein is CSVERGRQGGEQYF. The CDR3 nucleotides are TGCAGCGTGGAAAGGGGTAGACAGGGCGGCGAGCAGTACTTC. This chain joins TRBV29-1 and TRBJ2-7, with 7 positions matching TRBD1. The CDR3 loop spans 14 amino acids. CDR1 SQVTM and CDR2 ANQGSEA come from the germline V gene. The junction had 14 bases not matched to a gene; V was cut back by 6 bases and J by 6 bases.

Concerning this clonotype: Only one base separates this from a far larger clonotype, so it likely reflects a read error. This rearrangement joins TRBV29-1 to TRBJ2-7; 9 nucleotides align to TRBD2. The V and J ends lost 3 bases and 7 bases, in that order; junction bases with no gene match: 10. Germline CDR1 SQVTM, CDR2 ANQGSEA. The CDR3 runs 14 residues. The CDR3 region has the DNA TGCAGCGTTGATAGTCTAGCGGGATACAATGAGCAGTACTTC. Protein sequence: CSVDSLAGYNEQYF.

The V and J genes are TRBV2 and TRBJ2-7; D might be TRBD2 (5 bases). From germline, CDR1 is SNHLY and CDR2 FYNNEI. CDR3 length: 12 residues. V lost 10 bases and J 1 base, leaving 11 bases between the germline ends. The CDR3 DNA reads TGTGCCATCCTCCGGGGATCCTACGAGCAGTACTTC. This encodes CAILRGSYEQYF.

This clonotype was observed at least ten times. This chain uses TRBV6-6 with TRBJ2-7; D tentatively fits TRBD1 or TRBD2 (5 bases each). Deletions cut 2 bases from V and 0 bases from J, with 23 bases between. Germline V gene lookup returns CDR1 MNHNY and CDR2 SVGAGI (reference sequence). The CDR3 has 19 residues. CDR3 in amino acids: CASSYPAGTPSPYSYEQYF. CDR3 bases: TGTGCCAGCAGTTACCCGGCCGGGACCCCGAGCCCTTACTCCTACGAGCAGTACTTC.

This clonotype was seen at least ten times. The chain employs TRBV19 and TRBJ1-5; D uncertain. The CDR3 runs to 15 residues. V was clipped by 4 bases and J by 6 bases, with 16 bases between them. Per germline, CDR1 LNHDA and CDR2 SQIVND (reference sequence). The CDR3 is CASSTRVDSSQPQHF. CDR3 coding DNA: TGTGCCAGTAGTACGCGAGTAGACTCCTCTCAGCCCCAGCATTTT.

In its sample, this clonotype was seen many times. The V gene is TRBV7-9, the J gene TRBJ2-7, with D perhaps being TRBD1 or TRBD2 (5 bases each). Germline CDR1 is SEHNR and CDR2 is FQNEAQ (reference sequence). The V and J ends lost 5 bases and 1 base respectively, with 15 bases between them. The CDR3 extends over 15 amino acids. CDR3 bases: TGTGCCAGCAGCCGCGCCGGGGCAGAATCCTACGAGCAGTACTTC. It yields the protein CASSRAGAESYEQYF. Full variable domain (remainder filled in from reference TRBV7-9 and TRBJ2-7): DTGVSQNPRHKITKRGQNVTFRCDPISEHNRLYWYRQTLGQGPEFLTYFQNEAQLEKSRLLSDRFSAERPKGSFSTLEIQRTEQGDSAMYLCASSRAGAESYEQYFGPGTRLTVT.

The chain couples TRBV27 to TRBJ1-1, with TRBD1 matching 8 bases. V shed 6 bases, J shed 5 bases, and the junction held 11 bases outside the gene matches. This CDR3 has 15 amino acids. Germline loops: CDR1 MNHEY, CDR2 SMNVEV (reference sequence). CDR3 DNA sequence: TGTGCCAGCAGCGGACAGGGAAAGGCTGTTACTGAAGCTTTCTTT. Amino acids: CASSGQGKAVTEAFF.